This TCR beta chain originates from a study of patients and donors after allogeneic stem cell transplantation. MiXCR, run by TCRdb on the RT-PCR reads, gives a single entry per CDR3 protein. This repertoire shows fewer than 500,000 distinct CDR3 sequences, about a sixth found once; its top ten account for less than 8%. CDR1 and CDR2 (germline): DFQATT, SNEGSKA (reference sequence). The CDR3 is 16 amino acids. Trimming took 3 bases from V and 0 from J; bases not matched to a gene: 6. This sequence originates from a human donor who was either an allogeneic HSCT recipient or a stem cell or donor lymphocyte infusion donor (not recorded which). It is not recorded whose cells these are; they may come from a transplant donor. The chain recombines TRBV20-1 with TRBJ2-3; 10 bases match TRBD2. Sequencing input: blood, either unsorted or a sorted T cell fraction (not recorded which). CDR3 nucleotide sequence: TGCAGTGCTAGGCTAGCGGGGGCCCCAAGCACAGATACGCAGTATTTT. Protein: CSARLAGAPSTDTQYF.